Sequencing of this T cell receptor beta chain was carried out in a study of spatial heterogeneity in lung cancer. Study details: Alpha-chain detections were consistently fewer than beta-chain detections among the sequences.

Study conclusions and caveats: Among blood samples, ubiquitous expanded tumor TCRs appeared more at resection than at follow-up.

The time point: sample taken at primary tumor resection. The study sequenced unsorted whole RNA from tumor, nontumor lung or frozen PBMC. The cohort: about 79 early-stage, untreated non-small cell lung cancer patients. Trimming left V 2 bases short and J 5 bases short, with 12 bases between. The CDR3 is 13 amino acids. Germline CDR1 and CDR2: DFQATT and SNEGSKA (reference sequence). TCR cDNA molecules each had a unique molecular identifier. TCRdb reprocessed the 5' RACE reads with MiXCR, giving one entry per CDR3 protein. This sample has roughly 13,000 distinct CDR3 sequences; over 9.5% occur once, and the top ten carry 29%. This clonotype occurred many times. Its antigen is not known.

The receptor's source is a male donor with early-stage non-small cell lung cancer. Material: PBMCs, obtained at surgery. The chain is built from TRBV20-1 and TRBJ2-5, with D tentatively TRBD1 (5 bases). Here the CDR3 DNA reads TGCAGTGCTAGAAAGACAGTGGCGGAGACCCAGTACTTC. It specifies CSARKTVAETQYF.